The following is a T cell receptor (beta chain) sequence with its context. Its antigen is unidentified. TCRdb passed the reads through MiXCR, listing each CDR3 protein once. The table records 55,000 to 85,000 distinct CDR3 sequences, over 3.5% of them present only once. CDR1 is SEHNR and CDR2 is FQNEAQ in the germline V gene (reference sequence). The CDR3 runs to 15 residues. V was pared by 5 bases and J by 4 bases, with 18 bases between. The data were obtained in a study of T cell repertoires in cytomegalovirus infection. For the study at large: Indicated by public TCR beta signatures were CMV infection and matching HLA type.

Study-wide results and caveats: CMV-specific HLA-C-restricted TCR beta clonotypes dominated the ex vivo response.

The chain combines TRBV7-9 with TRBJ2-7; D gene ambiguous. Source material: PBMCs. The TCR was taken from a human donor in good health (CMV status not recorded). Some clones in this sample may be carry-over from other donors' samples. The CDR3: CASSPTPKGWYEQYF. The CDR3 DNA is TGTGCCAGCAGCCCAACACCGAAGGGTTGGTACGAGCAGTACTTC.